This T cell receptor beta chain was sequenced in a study of graft-versus-host responses after intestinal transplantation. Profiled with immunoSEQ multiplex PCR; TCRdb holds only in-frame clones, not every one. The profile covers some 88,000 clones, with about 92% appearing a single time and about 2% taken by the ten largest. This clone showed up just once. Its target is not known. The CDR3 totals 15 residues. V was cut by 3 bases and J by 9 bases, with 21 bases left in between. CDR1 and CDR2 (germline): SQVTM, ANQGSEA. Study observations and caveats: Allografts from individuals with graft-donor T cell macrochimerism displayed high graft-versus-host to host-versus-graft clonal ratios.

V gene TRBV29-1 combines with J gene TRBJ2-1, with a possible D match to TRBD2 (6 bases). This sequence originates from a human donor who received an intestinal transplant. The sequences come from unstimulated CD8+ T cells sorted from spleen or lymph node cells, collected before intestinal transplant. The CDR3 region has the DNA TGCAGCGTTGATCGTGGAGGGTGGGGGACCGGTGAGCAGTTCTTC. It codes for CSVDRGGWGTGEQFF.